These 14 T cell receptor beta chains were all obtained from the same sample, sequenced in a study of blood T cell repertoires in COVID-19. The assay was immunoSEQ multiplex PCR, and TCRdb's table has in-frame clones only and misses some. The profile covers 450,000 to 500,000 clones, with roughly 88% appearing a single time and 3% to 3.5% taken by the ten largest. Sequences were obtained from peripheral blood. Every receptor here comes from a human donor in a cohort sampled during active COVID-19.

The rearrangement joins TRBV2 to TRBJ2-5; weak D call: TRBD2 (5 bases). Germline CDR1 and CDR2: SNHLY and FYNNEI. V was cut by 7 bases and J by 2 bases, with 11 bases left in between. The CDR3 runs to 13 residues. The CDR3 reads CASIRTGQETQYF. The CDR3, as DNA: TGTGCCAGCATAAGGACTGGGCAAGAGACCCAGTACTTC.

The CDR3 spells CASSLGTSGANVLTF. CDR3 DNA: TGTGCCAGCAGCCTCGGGACATCTGGGGCCAACGTCCTGACTTTC. The chain carries TRBV6-5 and TRBJ2-6, with D tentatively TRBD1 (6 bases). Germline V lookup: CDR1 MNHEY, CDR2 SVGAGI. The CDR3 has 15 residues. V was cut by 6 bases and J by 1 base, with 10 bases left in between.

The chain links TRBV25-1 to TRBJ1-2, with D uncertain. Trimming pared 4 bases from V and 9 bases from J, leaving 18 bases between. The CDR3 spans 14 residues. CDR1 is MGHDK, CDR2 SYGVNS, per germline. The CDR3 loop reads CASSASSTGRRYTF. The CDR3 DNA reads TGTGCCAGCAGTGCCAGCTCCACGGGAAGGCGCTACACCTTC.

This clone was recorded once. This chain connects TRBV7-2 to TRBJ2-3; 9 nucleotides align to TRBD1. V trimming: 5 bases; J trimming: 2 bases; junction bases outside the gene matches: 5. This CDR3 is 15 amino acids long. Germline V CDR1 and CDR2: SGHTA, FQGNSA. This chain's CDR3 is CASSLGTGFTDTQYF. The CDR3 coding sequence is TGTGCCAGCAGCCTCGGGACAGGGTTCACAGATACGCAGTATTTT.

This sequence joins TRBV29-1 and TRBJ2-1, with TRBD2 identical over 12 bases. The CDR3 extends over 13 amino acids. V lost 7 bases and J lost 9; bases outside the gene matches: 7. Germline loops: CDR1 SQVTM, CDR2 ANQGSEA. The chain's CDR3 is CSGRLAGEGEQFF. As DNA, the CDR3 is TGCAGCGGACGACTAGCGGGAGAGGGTGAGCAGTTCTTC.

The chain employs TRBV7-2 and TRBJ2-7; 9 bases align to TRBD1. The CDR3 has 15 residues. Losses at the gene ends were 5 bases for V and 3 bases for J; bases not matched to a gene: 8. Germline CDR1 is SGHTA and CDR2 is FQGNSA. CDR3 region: CASSDPGQGGYEQYF. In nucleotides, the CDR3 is TGTGCCAGCAGCGATCCGGGACAGGGAGGCTACGAGCAGTACTTC. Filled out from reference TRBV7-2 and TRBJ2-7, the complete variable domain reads GAGVSQSPSNKVTEKGKDVELRCDPISGHTALYWYRQSLGQGLEFLIYFQGNSAPDKSGLPSDRFSAERTGGSVSTLTIQRTQQEDSAVYLCASSDPGQGGYEQYFGPGTRLTVT.

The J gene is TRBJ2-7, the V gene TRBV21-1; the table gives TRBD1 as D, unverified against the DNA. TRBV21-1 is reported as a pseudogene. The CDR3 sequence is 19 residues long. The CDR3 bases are TGTGCCAGCAGCAAAGCTATCTGGGGGGACAGGGGACGGGGCTACGAGCAGTACTTC. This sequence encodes CASSKAIWGDRGRGYEQYF.

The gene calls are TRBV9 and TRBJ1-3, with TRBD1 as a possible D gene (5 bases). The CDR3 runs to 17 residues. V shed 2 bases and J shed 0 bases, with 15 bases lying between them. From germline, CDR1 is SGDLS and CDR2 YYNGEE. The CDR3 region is CASSVSPDSHSGNTIYF. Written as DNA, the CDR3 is TGTGCCAGCAGCGTTTCCCCCGACAGTCACTCTGGAAACACCATATATTTT.

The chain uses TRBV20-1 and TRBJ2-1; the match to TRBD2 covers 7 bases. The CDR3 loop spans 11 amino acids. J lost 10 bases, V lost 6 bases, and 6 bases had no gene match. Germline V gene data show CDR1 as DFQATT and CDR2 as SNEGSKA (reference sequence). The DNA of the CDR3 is TGCAGTGCCAAAAGCGGGATCGAGCAGTTCTTC. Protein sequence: CSAKSGIEQFF.

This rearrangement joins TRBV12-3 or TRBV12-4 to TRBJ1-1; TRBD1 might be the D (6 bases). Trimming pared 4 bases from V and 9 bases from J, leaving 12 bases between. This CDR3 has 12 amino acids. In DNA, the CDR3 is TGTGCCAGCAGTTGGCCAGGGGCGAAAGCTTTCTTT. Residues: CASSWPGAKAFF.

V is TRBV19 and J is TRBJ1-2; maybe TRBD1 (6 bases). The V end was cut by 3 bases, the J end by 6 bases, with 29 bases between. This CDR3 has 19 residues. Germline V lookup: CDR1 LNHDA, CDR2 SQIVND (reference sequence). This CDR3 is CASSMWGIQQGKGNHGYTF. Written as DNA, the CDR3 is TGTGCCAGTAGTATGTGGGGGATCCAACAGGGTAAAGGGAACCATGGCTACACCTTC.

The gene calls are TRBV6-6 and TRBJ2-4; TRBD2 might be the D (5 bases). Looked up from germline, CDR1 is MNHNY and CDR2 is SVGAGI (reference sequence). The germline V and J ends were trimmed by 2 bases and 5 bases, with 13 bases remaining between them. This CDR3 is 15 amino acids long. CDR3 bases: TGTGCCAGCAGTTACGCTCCTAGCCACCAAAACATTCAGTACTTC. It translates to CASSYAPSHQNIQYF.

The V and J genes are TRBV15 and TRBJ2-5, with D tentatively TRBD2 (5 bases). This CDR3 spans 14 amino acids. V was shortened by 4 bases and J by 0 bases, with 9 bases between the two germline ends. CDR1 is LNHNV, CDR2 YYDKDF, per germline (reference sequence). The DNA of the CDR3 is TGTGCCACCAGCAAATGGCGGGACCAAGAGACCCAGTACTTC. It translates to CATSKWRDQETQYF.

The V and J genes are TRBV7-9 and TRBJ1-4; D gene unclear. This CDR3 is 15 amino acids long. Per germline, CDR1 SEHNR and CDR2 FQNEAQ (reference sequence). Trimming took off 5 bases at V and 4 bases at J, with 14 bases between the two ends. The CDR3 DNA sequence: TGTGCCAGCAGCCGAACCCGTCGGGTTAATGAAAAACTGTTTTTT. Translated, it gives CASSRTRRVNEKLFF.